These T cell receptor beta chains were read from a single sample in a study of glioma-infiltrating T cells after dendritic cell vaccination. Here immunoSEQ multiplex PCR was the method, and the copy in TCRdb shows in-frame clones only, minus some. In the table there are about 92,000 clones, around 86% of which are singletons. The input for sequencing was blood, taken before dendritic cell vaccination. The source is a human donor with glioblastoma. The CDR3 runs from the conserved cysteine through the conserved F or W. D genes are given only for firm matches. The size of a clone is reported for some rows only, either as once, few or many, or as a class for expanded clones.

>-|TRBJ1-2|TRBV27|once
CASSWGLSLNYGYTF
TGTGCCAGCAGTTGGGGCCTCTCCCTAAACTATGGCTACACCTTC
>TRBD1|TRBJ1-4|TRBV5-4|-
CASSRGQGDEKLFF
TGTGCCAGCAGCCGGGGACAGGGTGACGAAAAACTGTTTTTT
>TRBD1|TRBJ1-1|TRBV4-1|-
CASSPGQGMNTEAFF
TGCGCCAGCAGCCCGGGACAGGGCATGAACACTGAAGCTTTCTTT
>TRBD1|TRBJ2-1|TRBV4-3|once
CASSQRLPGQGYNEQFF
TGCGCCAGCAGCCAAAGGTTACCGGGACAGGGCTACAATGAGCAGTTCTTC
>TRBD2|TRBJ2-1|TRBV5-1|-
CASTPGGGGDEQFF
TGCGCCAGCACCCCCGGCGGGGGAGGGGATGAGCAGTTCTTC
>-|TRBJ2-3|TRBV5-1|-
CASSRERAVDTQYF
TGCGCCAGCAGCCGGGAACGGGCGGTAGATACGCAGTATTTT
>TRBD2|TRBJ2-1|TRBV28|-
CASSFPGGSGEPPSEQFF
TGTGCCAGCAGTTTTCCGGGGGGGTCGGGAGAACCCCCGAGTGAGCAGTTCTTC
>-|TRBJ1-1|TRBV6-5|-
CASSPRTTRNTEAFF
TGTGCCAGCAGTCCGAGGACAACGCGGAACACTGAAGCTTTCTTT
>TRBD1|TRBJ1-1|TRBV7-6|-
CASSAGRQGNTEAFF
TGTGCCAGCAGCGCGGGCAGACAGGGGAACACTGAAGCTTTCTTT
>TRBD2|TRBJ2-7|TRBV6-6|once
CASSISGRAFNEQYF
TGTGCCAGCAGTATTAGCGGGAGGGCCTTTAACGAGCAGTACTTC
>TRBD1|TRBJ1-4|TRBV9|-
CASSADRPNEKLFF
TGTGCCAGCAGCGCGGACAGGCCTAATGAAAAACTGTTTTTT
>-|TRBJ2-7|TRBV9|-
CASSQGMASYEQYF
TGTGCCAGCAGCCAGGGTATGGCGTCCTACGAGCAGTACTTC
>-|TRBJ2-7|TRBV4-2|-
CASSQDSSETDEQYF
TGTGCCAGCAGCCAAGATTCTAGTGAGACCGACGAGCAGTACTTC
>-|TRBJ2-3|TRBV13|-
CASSLREGADTQYF
TGTGCCAGCAGCCTCAGGGAGGGGGCAGATACGCAGTATTTT
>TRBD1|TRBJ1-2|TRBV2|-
CASSEGTGGRYGYTF
TGTGCCAGCAGTGAAGGGACAGGGGGAAGGTATGGCTACACCTTC
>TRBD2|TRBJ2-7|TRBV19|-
CASSSRGSSYEQYF
TGTGCCAGTAGTTCGCGGGGGAGCTCCTACGAGCAGTACTTC
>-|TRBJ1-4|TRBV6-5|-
CASSSRMNEKLFF
TGTGCCAGCAGTTCTAGGATGAATGAAAAACTGTTTTTT
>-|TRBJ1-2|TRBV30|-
CAWVPRRTYYGYTF
TGTGCCTGGGTTCCAAGGCGGACTTACTATGGCTACACCTTC
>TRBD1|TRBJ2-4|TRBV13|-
CASSPRTGAIAKNIQYF
TGTGCCAGCAGCCCCCGGACAGGAGCAATAGCCAAAAACATTCAGTACTTC
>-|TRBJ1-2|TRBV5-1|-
CASSLEGGPSDYGYTF
TGCGCCAGCAGCTTGGAAGGGGGTCCTTCGGACTATGGCTACACCTTC
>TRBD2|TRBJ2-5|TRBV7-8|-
CASSLLAGGVETQYF
TGTGCCAGCAGCTTACTAGCGGGAGGGGTAGAGACCCAGTACTTC
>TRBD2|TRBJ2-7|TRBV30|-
CASGLAGALEQYF
TGTGCCTCGGGACTAGCGGGAGCTCTCGAGCAGTACTTC
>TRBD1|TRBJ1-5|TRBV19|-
CASSPDRAGNQPQHF
TGTGCCAGTAGTCCCGACAGGGCCGGCAATCAGCCCCAGCATTTT
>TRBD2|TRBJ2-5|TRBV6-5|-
CASSYRGGARQETQYF
TGTGCCAGCAGTTACAGGGGAGGGGCCCGTCAAGAGACCCAGTACTTC
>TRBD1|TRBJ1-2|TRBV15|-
CATSRGDKTGERYGYTF
TGTGCCACCAGCAGAGGTGATAAGACAGGGGAAAGGTATGGCTACACCTTC
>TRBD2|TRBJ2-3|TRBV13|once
CASSSNWGLAGPFHDHDTQYF
TGTGCCAGCAGCTCCAATTGGGGACTAGCGGGACCTTTCCATGACCACGATACGCAGTATTTT
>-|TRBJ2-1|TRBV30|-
CAWSWGDEQFF
TGTGCCTGGAGTTGGGGGGATGAGCAGTTCTTC
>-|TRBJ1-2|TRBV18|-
CASSPREQANYGYTF
TGTGCCAGCTCACCACGAGAACAGGCAAACTATGGCTACACCTTC
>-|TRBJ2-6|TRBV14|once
CASSQGGYSGANVLTF
TGTGCCAGCAGCCAAGGGGGCTACTCTGGGGCCAACGTCCTGACTTTC
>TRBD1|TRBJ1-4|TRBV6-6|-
CASSYSATGGFEKLFF
TGTGCCAGCAGTTACTCGGCCACAGGGGGCTTTGAAAAACTGTTTTTT
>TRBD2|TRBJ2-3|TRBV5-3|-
CARSLTGTSGGRDTQYF
TGTGCCAGAAGCTTGACAGGGACTAGCGGGGGGAGGGATACGCAGTATTTT
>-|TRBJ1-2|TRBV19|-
CASSMYRDGYTF
TGTGCCAGTAGTATGTACAGGGACGGCTACACCTTC
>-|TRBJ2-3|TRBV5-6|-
CASSPVGGSTDTQYF
TGTGCCAGCAGCCCTGTCGGAGGGAGCACAGATACGCAGTATTTT
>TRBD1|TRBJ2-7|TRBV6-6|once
CASSSGTGYEQYF
TGTGCCAGCAGTTCCGGGACAGGCTACGAGCAGTACTTC
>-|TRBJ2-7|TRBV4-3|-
CASSQDRGGYEQYF
TGCGCCAGCAGCCAAGACAGGGGTGGGTACGAGCAGTACTTC
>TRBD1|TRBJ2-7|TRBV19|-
CASSTQGATYF
TGTGCCAGTAGTACACAGGGGGCAACGTACTTC
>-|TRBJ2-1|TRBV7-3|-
CASSLGLASEQFF
TGTGCCAGCAGCTTAGGTCTAGCGAGCGAGCAGTTCTTC
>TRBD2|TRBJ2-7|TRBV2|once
CASSEPRTSEQYF
TGTGCCAGCAGTGAACCCCGGACTAGCGAGCAGTACTTC
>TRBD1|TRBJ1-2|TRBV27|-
CASSSYGQGHYGYTF
TGTGCCAGCAGTTCGTACGGACAGGGCCACTATGGCTACACCTTC
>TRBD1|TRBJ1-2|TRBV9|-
CASSSNRQGANGYTF
TGTGCCAGCAGCTCTAACCGACAGGGGGCAAATGGCTACACCTTC
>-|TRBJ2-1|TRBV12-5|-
CASAWSAEGVNEQFF
TGTGCTAGTGCTTGGTCGGCGGAAGGGGTAAATGAGCAGTTCTTC
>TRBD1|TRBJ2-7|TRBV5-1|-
CASSGTGGSSYEQYF
TGCGCCAGCAGCGGGACAGGGGGATCGTCCTACGAGCAGTACTTC
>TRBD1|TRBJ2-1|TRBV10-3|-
CAISDLGQGNEQFF
TGTGCCATCAGTGATCTGGGACAGGGCAATGAGCAGTTCTTC
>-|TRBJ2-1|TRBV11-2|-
CASRVAGRGFYNEQFF
TGTGCCAGCAGAGTGGCAGGTAGGGGATTCTACAATGAGCAGTTCTTC
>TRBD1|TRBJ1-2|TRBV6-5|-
CASSYRHADRGYGYTF
TGTGCCAGCAGTTACCGACACGCCGACAGGGGCTATGGCTACACCTTC
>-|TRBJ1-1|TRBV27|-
CASSPLLGHRGEAFF
TGTGCCAGCAGTCCCCTTCTTGGGCACCGGGGGGAAGCTTTCTTT
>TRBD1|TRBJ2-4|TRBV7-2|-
CASSLGTGKNIQYF
TGTGCCAGCAGCTTAGGGACAGGGAAAAACATTCAGTACTTC
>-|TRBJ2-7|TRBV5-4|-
CASSLETDKYEQYF
TGTGCCAGCAGCTTGGAAACGGACAAGTACGAGCAGTACTTC
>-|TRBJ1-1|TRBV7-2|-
CASSLERDNEAFF
TGTGCCAGCAGCTTAGAAAGAGATAATGAAGCTTTCTTT
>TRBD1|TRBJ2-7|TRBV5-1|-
CASSRGGQGIVEQYF
TGCGCCAGCAGCCGAGGGGGACAGGGAATTGTGGAGCAGTACTTC
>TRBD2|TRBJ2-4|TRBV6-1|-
CASSEYALAEIIKNIQYF
TGTGCCAGCAGTGAGTATGCCCTAGCGGAGATTATCAAAAACATTCAGTACTTC